This paragraph covers one T cell receptor beta chain sequence. What it binds is unknown. The data were taken from a study of cytomegalovirus exposure and HLA in healthy donors. Study overall: An earlier analysis identified under 130 million unique TCR beta sequences in approximately 190 million T cells. When 398 donors were genotyped, 80% to 90% of them were found to fall in the Caucasian-associated ancestry cluster.

Researchers ran the PCR with 60 Vbeta and 13 Jbeta primers. This table comes from immunoSEQ multiplex PCR, and its TCRdb copy is limited to in-frame clones, with some not included. The data show under 150,000 clones, approximately 82% seen once. J gave up 4 bases and V 6 bases, and 5 bases lay outside the gene matches. The CDR3 runs to 13 residues. Per germline, CDR1 MNHEY and CDR2 SVGAGI. Whole-study findings and limits: It was shown in a later analysis that HLA-associated TCR beta chains were more clonally expanded than other, equally common chains. Cytomegalovirus association was listed for 150 or so TCR beta chains.

Sequencing was performed on PBMCs. The chain uses TRBV6-5 and TRBJ1-2; TRBD1 matches at 7 bases. This TCR was recovered from a boy between 2 and 10 years old in good health and CMV-seronegative. CDR3 in DNA: TGTGCCAGCAGAGACAGGGTGATCTATGGCTACACCTTC. Residues: CASRDRVIYGYTF.